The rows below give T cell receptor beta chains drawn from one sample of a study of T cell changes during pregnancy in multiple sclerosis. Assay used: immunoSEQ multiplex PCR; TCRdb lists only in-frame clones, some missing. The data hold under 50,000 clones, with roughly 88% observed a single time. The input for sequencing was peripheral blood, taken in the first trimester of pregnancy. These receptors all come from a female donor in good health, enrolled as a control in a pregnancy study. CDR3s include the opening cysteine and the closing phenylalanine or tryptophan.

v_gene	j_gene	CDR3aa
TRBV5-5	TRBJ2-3	CASSFAGEDTQYF
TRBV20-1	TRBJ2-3	CSASLTDTQYF
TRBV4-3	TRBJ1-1	CASSQVATGGKNTEAFF
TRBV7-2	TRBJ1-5	CASSLVLWSIQGSNQPQHF
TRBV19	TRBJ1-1	CASSMNGQGTEAFF
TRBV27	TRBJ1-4	CASRQGYEKLFF
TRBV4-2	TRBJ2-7	CASSQARGQGGYEQYF
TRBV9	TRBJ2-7	CASSPGTQIYEQYF
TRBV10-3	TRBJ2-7	CAISRTSGSYEQYF
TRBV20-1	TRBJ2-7	CSATGYEQYF
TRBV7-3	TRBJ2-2	CASSFGTGYTGELFF
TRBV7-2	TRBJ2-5	CASSLRRLAVQETQYF
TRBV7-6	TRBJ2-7	CASSSRQGDYEQYF
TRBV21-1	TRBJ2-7	CASSSTREGGIYEQYF
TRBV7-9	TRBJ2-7	CASSLIRSSYEQYF
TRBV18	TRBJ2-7	CASSVLGGSSYEQYF
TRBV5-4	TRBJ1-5	CASSRDNQPQHF
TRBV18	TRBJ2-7	CASSPWRDSYEQYF
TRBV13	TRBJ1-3	CASSLVVPNTGGALSGNTIYF
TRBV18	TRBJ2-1	CASSALADSYNEQFF
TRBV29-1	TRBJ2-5	CSVDGGNQETQYF
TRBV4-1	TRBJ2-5	CASSTDSRETQYF
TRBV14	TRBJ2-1	CASSVTSGSGDEQFF
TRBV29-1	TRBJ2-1	CSVGLANQYNEQFF
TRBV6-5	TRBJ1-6	CASRQGLIGNSPLHF
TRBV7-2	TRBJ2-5	CASSLPRLALETQYF
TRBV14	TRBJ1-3	CASSQEAPGSGNTIYF
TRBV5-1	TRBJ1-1	CASSWGTENTEAFF
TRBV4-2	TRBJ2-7	CASSQESGQPSYEQYF
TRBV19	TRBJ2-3	CASSTSDTQYF
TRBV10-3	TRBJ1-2	CAIGGLTNYGYTF
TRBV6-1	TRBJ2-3	CASLARNTQYF
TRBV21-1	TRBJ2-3	CASFAGQGPHTDTQYF